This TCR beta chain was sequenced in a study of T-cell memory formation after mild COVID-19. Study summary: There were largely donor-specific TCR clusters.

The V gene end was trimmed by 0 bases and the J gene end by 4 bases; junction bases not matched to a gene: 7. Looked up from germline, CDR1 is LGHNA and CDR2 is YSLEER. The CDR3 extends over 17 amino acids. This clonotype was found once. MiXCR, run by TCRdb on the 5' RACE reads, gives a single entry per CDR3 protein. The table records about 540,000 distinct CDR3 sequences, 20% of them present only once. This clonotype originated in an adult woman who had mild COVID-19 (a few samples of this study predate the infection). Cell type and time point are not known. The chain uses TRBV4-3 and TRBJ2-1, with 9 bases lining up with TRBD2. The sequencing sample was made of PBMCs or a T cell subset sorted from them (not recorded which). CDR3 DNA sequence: TGCGCCAGCAGCCAAGATGTCGGGACTAGCCTATACAATGAGCAGTTCTTC. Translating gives CASSQDVGTSLYNEQFF.